The text below deals with one T cell receptor beta chain. Antigen unknown. This CDR3 is 15 amino acids long. Trimming took 0 bases from V and 4 from J, leaving 12 bases between them. Germline V gene data show CDR1 as SGHAT and CDR2 as FQDESV (reference sequence). The data were taken from a study of read filtering for tumor transcriptome and immune sequencing. Study overall: Transcriptome libraries were built from DNase-treated RNA. Whole-study findings and limits: Approximately 80% of IR-seq clonotypes had one read, totaling roughly 3.5% of reads; RNA-seq: around 77% and 45%. Even smaller IR-seq throughput identified most shared clonotypes.

This library used approximately 0.4 ug RNA and molecular barcoded adaptors spanning alpha/delta and beta/gamma chains. In TCRdb, the reads were re-called with MiXCR into one record per CDR3 protein. The sample has approximately 58,000 distinct CDR3 sequences, around 12% seen once. Every patient had bone marrow sampled while the disease was active. The specimen sequenced was a population of CD138-negative cells sorted from bone marrow. The TCR was taken from a donor aged 40 or older with multiple myeloma. This chain connects TRBV11-1 to TRBJ2-5, with a weak D call TRBD1 (5 bases). CDR3 coding DNA: TGTGCCAGCAGCTTAGCGACAAGGGGCCCAGAGACCCAGTACTTC. Translating it yields CASSLATRGPETQYF.